These T cell receptor beta chains were read from a single sample in a study of T-cell memory formation after mild COVID-19. TCRdb redid the calling of the 5' RACE reads with MiXCR, one entry per CDR3 protein. The sample lists around 320,000 distinct CDR3 sequences; around 27% were seen once. What was sequenced was PBMCs or a T cell subset sorted from them (not recorded which). Receptors were obtained from an adult woman who had mild COVID-19 (a few samples of this study predate the infection). Cell type and time point are not known. Both conserved end residues are part of each CDR3. Fields, in order: V gene, J gene, clone size, CDR3 protein. Rows may omit the clone size; those that give it use once, few, many or a size class.

TRBV5-1,TRBJ2-1,few,CASSGGHSYNEQFF
TRBV27,TRBJ2-7,-,CASRQQGARTSYEQYF
TRBV2,TRBJ2-1,-,CASSEGVGQVSYNEQFF
TRBV7-9,TRBJ2-2,-,CASSLGQVVRLDTGELFF
TRBV12-3/TRBV12-4,TRBJ1-4,few,CASSLGYLGTNEKLFF
TRBV24-1,TRBJ2-7,few,CATSVSGESSYEQYF
TRBV7-9,TRBJ2-7,few,CASSQDHRRNYEQYF
TRBV7-9,TRBJ2-2,few,CASSLATSNTGELFF
TRBV20-1,TRBJ2-1,-,CSQAGPHNEQFF
TRBV11-2,TRBJ2-5,-,CASSAIRAVRAQYF
TRBV5-1,TRBJ2-1,-,CASAGTVRYEQFF
TRBV5-1,TRBJ2-6,-,CASSLTQQGGSGANVLTF
TRBV24-1,TRBJ2-2,-,CATSDFYAGELFF
TRBV12-3/TRBV12-4,TRBJ2-1,-,CASSFTGAEQFF
TRBV10-3,TRBJ2-1,-,CAISGLAGGPNEQFF
TRBV7-3,TRBJ2-2,few,CASSLSGIGTGELFF
TRBV2,TRBJ2-1,-,CASSDLSSYNEQFF
TRBV19,TRBJ2-4,-,CASSPAHPENIQYF
TRBV6-2/TRBV6-3,TRBJ2-7,many,CASSYSNPMGRYEQYF
TRBV7-9,TRBJ1-4,-,CASSSYRESGEKLFF
TRBV3-1,TRBJ2-7,few,CASSQDWHPPEYF
TRBV9,TRBJ1-3,-,CASSGSTGFAGNTIYF
TRBV20-1,TRBJ1-2,few,CSARSQGVFPF
TRBV5-1,TRBJ2-1,-,CASSLVSTYNEQFF